Detailed here is one T cell receptor (beta chain). This receptor's antigen is unknown. Base qualities were left out, and no much larger clone turns up one base away. TCRbeta CDR3 regions were amplified from genomic DNA by means of the immunoSEQ Assay, a bias-controlled multiplex PCR. As for the original processing: Within the assay, amplification of reference gene primers was used to estimate how many nucleated cells each sample contained. To quantify the absolute abundance of each unique TCRbeta CDR3 rearrangement, sequence reads were collapsed and filtered. Productive Simpson clonality was computed per sample as the square root of Simpson's diversity index over productive rearrangements. Imported from immuneACCESS, the table was reduced by TCRdb to in-frame sequences with V and J called. These copies leave out some clones; in studies compared against another copy, an unresolved V gene accounts for under half, and the cause of the remainder is not known. V, J and clone size reflect that table, while D and trimming were determined from the DNA. Here the sample has about 81,000 clones; 90% to 95% occur a single time. Clones ranked in the top ten supply 1.5% to 2% of the sample.

This sample is drawn from a study of blood T cell repertoires in COVID-19 (dated by TCRdb to the early 2020s). Study-wide context: Collaborator samples came from the United States, Italy and Spain and covered acute and convalescent phases of COVID-19. The material from the prospective study consisted of cDNA or gDNA derived from T cells, B-cell-depleted T cells, or PBMCs. Subjects who had been exposed to COVID-19, were actively infected with it, or had recovered from it provided the deeply sampled blood TCRbeta repertoires that made up the dataset. The repertoires were made available in a free public database intended to serve as a resource for research on the immune response to SARS-CoV-2. The samples were drawn from two sources: the first 160 participants of the ongoing ImmuneRACE study, and 950 to 1,500 subjects contributed by 6 global collaborators. A de-identified subject ID, COVID-19 status, age in years and sex were almost always included in the sample metadata. Where HLA class I and class II types were available, the types were taken from metadata supplied by the sample provider, not from assay-based typing.

Points the paper makes about the study in general: How much clinical and demographic metadata was included differed by source and by participant, and the metadata was provided uncurated.

The collaborating institutions used their own protocols to collect whole blood in K2EDTA tubes. Collaborator samples were shipped for TCRbeta analysis as frozen whole blood, isolated PBMCs, or DNA extracted from either sample type. The CDR3 numbers 15 residues from cysteine through phenylalanine. Here the CDR3 DNA is all that survives: 45 bases in frame from base 1. Looking up the germline V gene yields CDR1 SGHVS and CDR2 FQNEAQ. V is pared back by 2 bases and J by 2 bases, with 13 bases lying between the germline termini. Sequencing was performed on peripheral blood. The receptor's source is a woman aged 50 to 65 in a cohort sampled during active COVID-19. The chain joins TRBV7-8 to TRBJ2-7; D gene: possibly TRBD1, on 5 matching bases. CDR3 protein: CASSLLPDTTYEQYF. The base sequence is TGTGCCAGCAGCTTATTACCGGACACTACCTACGAGCAGTACTTC.